Listed below are T cell receptor beta chains from one sample, sequenced in a study of blood T cell repertoires in COVID-19. Some clones are missing from TCRdb's copy, which holds only in-frame ones; the method was immunoSEQ multiplex PCR. The sample includes approximately 340,000 clones, 83% seen only once; the top ten take 2.5% to 3.5%. What was sequenced was peripheral blood. The receptors stem from a young man with active or convalescent COVID-19. The CDR3 runs from the conserved cysteine through the conserved F or W. The D gene is left open where the match is weak. A clone size is listed for some rows: how often the clone was seen (once, few, many), or a class if it is expanded.

CDR3aa,CDR3nt,j_gene,abundance,v_gene,d_gene
CSVRRTSGTNTGELFF,TGCAGCGTCCGTCGGACTAGCGGTACGAACACCGGGGAGCTGTTTTTT,TRBJ2-2,NA,TRBV29-1,TRBD2
CASSFSSPVDTGELFF,TGTGCCAGCAGCTTCTCCAGTCCAGTGGACACCGGGGAGCTGTTTTTT,TRBJ2-2,NA,TRBV7-9,NA
CASSPIRESRNTEAFF,TGTGCCAGCAGCCCAATCCGGGAGAGTCGGAACACTGAAGCTTTCTTT,TRBJ1-1,NA,TRBV5-5,NA
CASTAVGAVKNIQYF,TGTGCCAGCACTGCTGTGGGGGCGGTCAAAAACATTCAGTACTTC,TRBJ2-4,NA,TRBV28,NA
CASSLGPSSYNEQFF,TGTGCCAGCAGCTTAGGCCCAAGCTCCTACAATGAGCAGTTCTTC,TRBJ2-1,NA,TRBV7-3,NA
CASSALAGGEQFF,TGTGCCAGCAGCGCACTAGCGGGAGGTGAGCAGTTCTTC,TRBJ2-1,NA,TRBV9,TRBD2
CASSLGQGDEKLFF,TGTGCCAGCAGCTTGGGACAGGGGGATGAAAAACTGTTTTTT,TRBJ1-4,once,TRBV7-9,TRBD1
CASSSRQATQYF,TGTGCCAGCAGTTCTAGACAGGCTACGCAGTATTTT,TRBJ2-3,NA,TRBV28,NA
CASSGTRYTDTQYF,TGTGCCAGCTCAGGGACTAGATACACAGATACGCAGTATTTT,TRBJ2-3,NA,TRBV18,TRBD2
CASSLDYRDYNEQYF,TGTGCCAGCAGCTTGGATTACCGGGACTACAACGAGCAGTACTTC,TRBJ2-7,NA,TRBV7-2,TRBD2
CATSRGSKETQYF,TGTGCCACCAGCCGGGGAAGTAAAGAGACCCAGTACTTC,TRBJ2-5,NA,TRBV6-5,NA
CASSLQGSGTDTQYF,TGCGCCAGCAGCTTGCAGGGCTCCGGGACAGATACGCAGTATTTT,TRBJ2-3,NA,TRBV5-1,NA
CASSYEMGHTGELFF,TGTGCCAGCAGTTACGAGATGGGCCACACCGGGGAGCTGTTTTTT,TRBJ2-2,NA,TRBV6-5,NA
CALRAPINTGELFF,TGCGCCCTGAGGGCGCCGATAAACACCGGGGAGCTGTTTTTT,TRBJ2-2,NA,TRBV10-1,NA
CATSDAKGVGANVLTF,TGTGCCACCAGTGATGCCAAAGGGGTTGGGGCCAACGTCCTGACTTTC,TRBJ2-6,few,TRBV24-1,NA
CASSRFGTSRETQYF,TGTGCCAGTAGTAGGTTTGGGACTAGCCGGGAGACCCAGTACTTC,TRBJ2-5,NA,TRBV19,TRBD2
CASSLGGTVIKETQYF,TGTGCCAGCAGCTTGGGGGGGACAGTCATTAAAGAGACCCAGTACTTC,TRBJ2-5,NA,TRBV5-4,TRBD1
CASSFQGNEQFF,TGTGCCAGCAGCTTCCAGGGTAATGAGCAGTTCTTC,TRBJ2-1,few,TRBV5-4,NA
CASSLSSNRYGYTF,TGTGCCAGCAGCCTCTCCAGCAACAGGTATGGCTACACCTTC,TRBJ1-2,once,TRBV6-4,NA
CASSQDSGRVEEKLFF,TGTGCCAGCAGCCAAGACTCGGGCAGGGTTGAAGAAAAACTGTTTTTT,TRBJ1-4,once,TRBV4-2,NA
CASSTGYGYTF,TGTGCCAGCAGTACGGGCTATGGCTACACCTTC,TRBJ1-2,NA,TRBV28,NA
CASSKQAGNYGYTF,TGTGCCAGCAGCAAACAGGCAGGGAACTATGGCTACACCTTC,TRBJ1-2,NA,TRBV25-1,NA
CASSPGRTGELFF,TGTGCCAGCAGTCCTGGGAGGACCGGGGAGCTGTTTTTT,TRBJ2-2,NA,TRBV28,NA
CASSLGQGNMNTEAFF,TGTGCCAGCAGTTTGGGACAGGGGAATATGAACACTGAAGCTTTCTTT,TRBJ1-1,NA,TRBV28,TRBD1
CASSLGTSGILSPITDTQYF,TGTGCCAGCAGCTTGGGGACTAGCGGTATTCTCTCCCCTATCACAGATACGCAGTATTTT,TRBJ2-3,NA,TRBV5-8,TRBD2
CASSLGGQSQPQHF,TGTGCCAGCAGCTTAGGGGGACAGTCTCAGCCCCAGCATTTT,TRBJ1-5,medium-sized,TRBV7-9,TRBD1
CASSLGRDREPNF,TGTGCCAGCAGTCTCGGAAGGGACAGGGAACCCAATTTT,TRBJ1-4,NA,TRBV7-8,TRBD1
CASSLKLHGTGLNQPQHF,TGTGCCAGCAGCCTCAAACTACACGGGACAGGGTTAAATCAGCCCCAGCATTTT,TRBJ1-5,NA,TRBV7-7,TRBD1
CASSQRQGAGYTF,TGTGCCAGCAGCCAGCGACAGGGGGCTGGCTACACCTTC,TRBJ1-2,NA,TRBV3-1/TRBV3-2,TRBD1
CASSLEYTGNEQFF,TGTGCCAGCAGCTTAGAATATACCGGCAATGAGCAGTTCTTC,TRBJ2-1,NA,TRBV7-2,NA
CASRRTGSSYNSPLHF,TGTGCCAGCAGGAGGACTGGGAGCTCCTATAATTCACCCCTCCACTTT,TRBJ1-6,NA,TRBV21-1,NA
CASSPGLAAYNEQFF,TGTGCCAGCAGTCCCGGACTAGCGGCCTACAATGAGCAGTTCTTC,TRBJ2-1,NA,TRBV6-5,TRBD2
CASSVDKHRGNYGYTF,TGTGCCAGCAGCGTCGACAAGCACAGAGGGAACTATGGCTACACCTTC,TRBJ1-2,NA,TRBV9,NA
CASSPGGGGGVGEQFF,TGTGCCAGCAGCCCTGGAGGGGGGGGCGGGGTTGGCGAGCAGTTCTTC,TRBJ2-1,NA,TRBV11-2,NA
CASSMPDPRGTNQPQHF,TGTGCCAGTAGTATGCCCGACCCAAGAGGGACTAATCAGCCCCAGCATTTT,TRBJ1-5,NA,TRBV19,NA
CASSPATGGDEKLFF,TGTGCCAGCTCACCCGCGACAGGGGGCGATGAAAAACTGTTTTTT,TRBJ1-4,NA,TRBV18,TRBD1
CASSQRVTGELFF,TGTGCCAGCAGCCAACGGGTCACCGGGGAGCTGTTTTTT,TRBJ2-2,NA,TRBV9,NA
CASSGTSGGLYEQYF,TGTGCCAGTAGTGGGACTAGCGGAGGCCTCTACGAGCAGTACTTC,TRBJ2-7,NA,TRBV19,TRBD2
CARILVPVGTGELFF,TGTGCCAGAATCCTGGTACCCGTCGGCACCGGGGAGCTGTTTTTT,TRBJ2-2,NA,TRBV6-4,NA